A single sample is the source of the 8 T cell receptor beta chains below, sequenced in a study of memory CD4+ T cells and cytomegalovirus serostatus. Single viable CD3+CD4+CD8-CD45RO+ cells were sorted as the memory CD4+ T cells. This table comes from immunoSEQ multiplex PCR, and its TCRdb copy is limited to in-frame clones, with some not included. In the table there are about 61,000 clones, 82% of which are singletons. Material for sequencing was memory CD4+ T cells from blood. The receptors were gathered from an adult in good health and CMV-seronegative.

Remarks on this clone: One end of the junction does not line up with germline, which may come from a read error. The V gene is TRBV6-6, the J gene TRBJ2-1, with 7 bases matching TRBD2. Germline V lookup: CDR1 MNHNY, CDR2 SVGAGI (reference sequence). This CDR3 has 16 residues. The CDR3 DNA reads TGTGCCAGCAGTGACTCGACTAGCTACGGTTACAATGAGCAGTTCTTC. This codes for CASSDSTSYGYNEQFF.

The chain recombines TRBV2 with TRBJ1-1; 8 nucleotides align to TRBD1. Germline loops: CDR1 SNHLY, CDR2 FYNNEI. V shed 8 bases, J shed 1 base, and the junction held 9 bases outside the gene matches. This CDR3 spans 15 amino acids. CDR3 sequence reads: CASEPGQAKNTEAFF. CDR3 coding DNA: TGTGCCAGCGAACCGGGACAGGCTAAGAACACTGAAGCTTTCTTT.

The V and J genes are TRBV27 and TRBJ2-3; perhaps D is TRBD1 or TRBD2 (6 bases each). This CDR3 is 15 amino acids long. Trimming removed 3 bases at V and 0 bases at J, with 10 bases between. CDR1 and CDR2 (germline): MNHEY, SMNVEV (reference sequence). CDR3 loop: CASSFRGGSTDTQYF. Written as DNA, the CDR3 is TGTGCCAGCAGTTTCAGGGGAGGTAGCACAGATACGCAGTATTTT.

This clone turned up a few times. This chain connects TRBV2 to TRBJ1-5, with 7 bases matching TRBD1. The germline V gene has CDR1 SNHLY and CDR2 FYNNEI. The CDR3 sequence is 14 residues long. J lost 4 bases, V lost 8 bases, and 8 bases had no gene match. As DNA, the CDR3 is TGTGCCAGCTCCGGACAGGAAAATAATCAGCCCCAGCATTTT. Translation gives CASSGQENNQPQHF.

The CDR3 region is CASGPAGGNTEAFF. CDR3 sequence (DNA): TGTGCTAGTGGACCTGCCGGGGGGAACACTGAAGCTTTCTTT. The V and J genes are TRBV12-5 and TRBJ1-1; perhaps TRBD1 as D (5 bases). V was pared by 6 bases and J by 1 base, with 12 bases between. Germline CDR1 LGHNT, CDR2 FRNRAP. This CDR3 contains 14 residues.

The rearrangement uses TRBV18 and TRBJ2-7; 9 positions agree with TRBD1. The CDR3 totals 14 residues. Looked up from germline, CDR1 is KGHSH and CDR2 is LQKENI. V was pared by 2 bases and J by 7 bases, with 6 bases of the junction left unmatched. The CDR3 DNA is TGTGCCAGCTCACCAGCGGACAGGGGCCTGGAGCAGTACTTC. Its translation is CASSPADRGLEQYF.

The rearrangement links TRBV19 to TRBJ1-1, with a weak D call TRBD1 (6 bases). V was shortened by 3 bases and J by 1 base, with 12 bases between the two germline ends. This CDR3 is built from 15 residues. The germline CDR1 and CDR2 sequences are LNHDA and SQIVND (reference sequence). The CDR3 here is CASSIGGRANTEAFF. The CDR3 DNA reads TGTGCCAGTAGTATCGGGGGCAGGGCGAACACTGAAGCTTTCTTT.

The V gene is TRBV27, the J gene TRBJ2-7; TRBD1 matches 9 bases. This CDR3 has 15 amino acids. Germline loops: CDR1 MNHEY, CDR2 SMNVEV (reference sequence). The J segment lost 7 bases and the V segment lost 6 bases, leaving 13 bases of the junction unmatched. The CDR3: CASRRPGQGSREQYF. CDR3 nucleotide sequence: TGTGCCAGCAGACGCCCGGGACAGGGTTCGCGGGAGCAGTACTTC.